Included here is one T cell receptor (beta chain) sequence, with context. No antigen is known for it. Amplification of TCR beta CDR3 regions used RNA as the template. The TCR CDR3 was amplified in a first-round RT-PCR using the HTBI primer set. TCRdb ran MiXCR on the multiplex PCR reads and lists one entry per CDR3 protein. The data show 600,000 to 800,000 distinct CDR3 sequences, over 35% seen once. The junction had 13 bases not matched to a gene; V was cut back by 4 bases and J by 3 bases. CDR3 size: 17 residues. Germline lookup yields CDR1 LGHNA and CDR2 YSLEER. This specimen comes from a study of T cells in Graves' hyperthyroidism and ophthalmopathy. Exclusion of a patient resulted from uncontrolled infection, other autoimmune disease, pregnancy or lactation. Diagnosis rested on symptoms, serum thyroxine and TRAb, thyroid ultrasound, and orbital computed tomography. Study findings and constraints: In the blood, most expanded thyroid clonotypes above 0.001 appeared as well.

This receptor was identified in a middle-aged woman with Graves' hyperthyroidism. The sequencing input was blood. This chain links TRBV4-3 with TRBJ1-1; 8 nucleotides align to TRBD1. CDR3: CASSPYRTGLGDTEAFF. The CDR3 nucleotides read TGCGCCAGCAGCCCCTATCGGACAGGGCTCGGGGACACTGAAGCTTTCTTT.